This T cell receptor beta chain was profiled in a study of blood T cells in healthy people across ages. Details on this clonotype: An end of the junction does not agree with germline; a read error may underlie this.

Primers used in a second PCR of about 6 to 11 cycles were a sample-barcoded 5' primer and a J-beta primer mix. TCRdb ran MiXCR on the 5' RACE reads and lists one entry per CDR3 protein. Of about 1.5 million distinct CDR3 sequences listed, roughly 43% are singletons. Germline assignment: CDR1 SEHNR and CDR2 FQNEAQ (reference sequence). The CDR3 has 14 residues. This clonotype was obtained from a woman younger than 30 in good health. V gene TRBV7-9 combines with J gene TRBJ2-3; D is unresolved. Sequenced: blood. The CDR3 spells CASSVALGQDTQYF. CDR3 DNA sequence: TGTGCCAGCAGCGTAGCTTTAGGCCAAGATACGCAGTATTTT.